Only one count was recorded for the clone carrying this T cell receptor beta chain. Its cognate antigen is unknown. CDR1 SQVTM and CDR2 ANQGSEA come from the germline V gene. V lost 0 bases, J lost 3 bases, and 6 bases lay in between. CDR3 length: 12 residues. The data originate from a study of monozygotic twins with cystic fibrosis. Findings and limits, study-wide: V usage most resembled the co-twin in 13 of 16 pairs. Median Simpson clonality of 0.0095 suggested naive T cells predominated. Monozygotic CF twin pairs shared significantly more nucleotide-identical clonotypes than unrelated CF individuals did.

The data were produced by immunoSEQ multiplex PCR, yet TCRdb's version contains in-frame clones alone and is incomplete. Here the sample spans about 36,000 clones, 75% to 90% being singletons. This chain connects TRBV29-1 to TRBJ2-7, with TRBD1 as a possible D gene (5 bases). This TCR was recovered from a girl aged 2 to 9 with cystic fibrosis. Sequences were obtained from blood. Here the CDR3 reads CSVEDQGYEQYF. CDR3 coding DNA: TGCAGCGTTGAAGATCAGGGCTACGAGCAGTACTTC.